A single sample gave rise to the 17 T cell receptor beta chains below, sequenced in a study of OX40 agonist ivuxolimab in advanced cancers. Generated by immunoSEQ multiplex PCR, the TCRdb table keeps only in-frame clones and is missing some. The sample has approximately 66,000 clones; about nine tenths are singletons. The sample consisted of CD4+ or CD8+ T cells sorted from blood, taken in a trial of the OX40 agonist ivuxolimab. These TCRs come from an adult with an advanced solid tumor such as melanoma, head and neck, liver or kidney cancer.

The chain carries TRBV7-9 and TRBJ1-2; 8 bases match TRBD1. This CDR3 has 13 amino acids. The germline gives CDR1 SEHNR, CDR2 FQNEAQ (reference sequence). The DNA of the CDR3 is TGTTCTTCCGGGGACAGGAGGAACTATGGCTACACCTTC. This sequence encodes CSSGDRRNYGYTF.

CDR3 loop: CASSYDSWETQYF. CDR3 nucleotides: TGCGCCAGCAGCTACGACAGCTGGGAGACCCAGTACTTC. The chain has TRBV5-1 and TRBJ2-5, with D maybe TRBD1 (5 bases). This CDR3 has 13 residues. V dropped 3 bases and J dropped 5 bases, with 11 bases sitting between them. CDR1 SGHRS and CDR2 YFSETQ come from the germline V gene.

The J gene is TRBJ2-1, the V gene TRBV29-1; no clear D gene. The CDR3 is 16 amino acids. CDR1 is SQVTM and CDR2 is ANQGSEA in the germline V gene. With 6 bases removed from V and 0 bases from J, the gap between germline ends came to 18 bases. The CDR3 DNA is TGCAGCGTGACGGTTAGAATCACCCTCTCCTACAATGAGCAGTTCTTC. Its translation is CSVTVRITLSYNEQFF.

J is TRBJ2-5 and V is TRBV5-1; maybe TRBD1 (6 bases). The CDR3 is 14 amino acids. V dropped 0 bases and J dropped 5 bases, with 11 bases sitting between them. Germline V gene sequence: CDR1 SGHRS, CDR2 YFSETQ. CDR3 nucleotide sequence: TGCGCCAGCAGCTTGGTGGCAGGGGACGAGACCCAGTACTTC. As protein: CASSLVAGDETQYF.

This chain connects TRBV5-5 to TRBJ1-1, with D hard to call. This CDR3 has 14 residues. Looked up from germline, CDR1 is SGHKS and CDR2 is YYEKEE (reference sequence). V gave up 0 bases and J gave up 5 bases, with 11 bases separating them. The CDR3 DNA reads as TGTGCCAGCAGCTTGGATCTTCGGGGAACTGAAGCTTTCTTT. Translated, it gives CASSLDLRGTEAFF.

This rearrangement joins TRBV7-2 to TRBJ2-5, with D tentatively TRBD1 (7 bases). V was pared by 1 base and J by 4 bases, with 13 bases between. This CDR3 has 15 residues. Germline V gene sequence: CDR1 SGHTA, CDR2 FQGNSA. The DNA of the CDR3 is TGTGCCAGCAGCTTAGGTTCAGGGGGAGGAGAGACCCAGTACTTC. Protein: CASSLGSGGGETQYF.

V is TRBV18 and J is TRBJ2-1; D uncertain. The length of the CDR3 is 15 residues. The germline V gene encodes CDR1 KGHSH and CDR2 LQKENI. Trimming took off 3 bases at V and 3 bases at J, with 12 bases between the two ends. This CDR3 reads CASSPGRRNYNEQFF. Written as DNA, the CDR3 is TGTGCCAGCTCACCTGGACGGCGGAACTACAATGAGCAGTTCTTC. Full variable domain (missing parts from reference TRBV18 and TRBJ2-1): NAGVMQNPRHLVRRRGQEARLRCSPMKGHSHVYWYRQLPEEGLKFMVYLQKENIIDESGMPKERFSAEFPKEGPSILRIQQVVRGDSAAYFCASSPGRRNYNEQFFGPGTRLTVL.

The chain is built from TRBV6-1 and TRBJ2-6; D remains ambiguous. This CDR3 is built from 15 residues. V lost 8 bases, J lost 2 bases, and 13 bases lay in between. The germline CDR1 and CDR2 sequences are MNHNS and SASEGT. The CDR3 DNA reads TGTGCCAGCGGCTGGGGAATCGCTGGGGCCAACGTCCTGACTTTC. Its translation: CASGWGIAGANVLTF.

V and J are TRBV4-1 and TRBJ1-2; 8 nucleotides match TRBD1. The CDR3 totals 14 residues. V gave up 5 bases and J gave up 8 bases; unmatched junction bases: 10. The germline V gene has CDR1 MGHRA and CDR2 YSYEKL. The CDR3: CASSSRDRGRGYTF. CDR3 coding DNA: TGCGCCAGCAGCTCTCGCGACAGGGGAAGGGGCTACACCTTC.

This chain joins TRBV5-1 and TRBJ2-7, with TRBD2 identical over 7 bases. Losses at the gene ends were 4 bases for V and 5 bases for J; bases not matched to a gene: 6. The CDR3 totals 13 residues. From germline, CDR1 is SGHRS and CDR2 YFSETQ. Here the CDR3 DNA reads TGCGCCAGCAGCCGGGGGGATGAGAACGAGCAGTACTTC. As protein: CASSRGDENEQYF.

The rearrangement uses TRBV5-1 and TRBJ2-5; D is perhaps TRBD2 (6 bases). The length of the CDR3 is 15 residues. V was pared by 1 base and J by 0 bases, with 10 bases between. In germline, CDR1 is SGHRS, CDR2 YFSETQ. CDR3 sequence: CASSLLAGYQETQYF. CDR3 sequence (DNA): TGCGCCAGCAGCTTGCTCGCGGGGTACCAAGAGACCCAGTACTTC. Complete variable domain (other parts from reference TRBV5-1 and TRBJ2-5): KAGVTQTPRYLIKTRGQQVTLSCSPISGHRSVSWYQQTPGQGLQFLFEYFSETQRNKGNFPGRFSGRQFSNSRSEMNVSTLELGDSALYLCASSLLAGYQETQYFGPGTRLLVL.

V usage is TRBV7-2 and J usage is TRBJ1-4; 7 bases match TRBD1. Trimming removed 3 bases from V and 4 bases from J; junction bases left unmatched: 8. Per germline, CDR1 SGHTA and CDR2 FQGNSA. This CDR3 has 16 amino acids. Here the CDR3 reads CASSFHRGLNNEKLFF. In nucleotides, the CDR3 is TGTGCCAGCAGCTTCCACAGGGGCCTAAATAATGAAAAACTGTTTTTT.

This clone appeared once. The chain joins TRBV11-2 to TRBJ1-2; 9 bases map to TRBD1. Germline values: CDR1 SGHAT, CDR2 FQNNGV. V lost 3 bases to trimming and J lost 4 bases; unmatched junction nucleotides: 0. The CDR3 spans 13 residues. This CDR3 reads CASSLDRGYGYTF. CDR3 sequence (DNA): TGTGCCAGCAGCTTGGACAGGGGCTATGGCTACACCTTC.

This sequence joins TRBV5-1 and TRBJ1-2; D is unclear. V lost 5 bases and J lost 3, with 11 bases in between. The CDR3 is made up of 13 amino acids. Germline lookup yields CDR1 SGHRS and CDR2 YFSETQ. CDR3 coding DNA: TGCGCCAGCAGACTCGACACGTACTATGGCTACACCTTC. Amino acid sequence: CASRLDTYYGYTF.

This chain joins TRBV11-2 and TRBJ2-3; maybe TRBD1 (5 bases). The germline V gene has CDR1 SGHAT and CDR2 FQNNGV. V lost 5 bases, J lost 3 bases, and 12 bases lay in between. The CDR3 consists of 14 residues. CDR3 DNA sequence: TGTGCCAGCAGCGAAGGACATCAGACAGATACGCAGTATTTT. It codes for CASSEGHQTDTQYF.

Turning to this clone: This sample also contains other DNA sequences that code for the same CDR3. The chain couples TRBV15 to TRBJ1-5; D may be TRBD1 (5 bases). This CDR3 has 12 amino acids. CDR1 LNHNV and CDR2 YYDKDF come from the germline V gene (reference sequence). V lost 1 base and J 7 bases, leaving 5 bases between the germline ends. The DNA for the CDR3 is TGTGCCACCAGCAGAGGGGGGCAGCCCCAGCATTTT. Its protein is CATSRGGQPQHF.

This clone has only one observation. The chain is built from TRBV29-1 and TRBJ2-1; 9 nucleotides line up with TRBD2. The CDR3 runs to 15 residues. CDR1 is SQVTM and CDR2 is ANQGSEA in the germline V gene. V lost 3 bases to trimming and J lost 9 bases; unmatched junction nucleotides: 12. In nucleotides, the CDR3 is TGCAGCGTTGAGCGGGGGGGCCGGTCGGGCAGTGAGCAGTTCTTC. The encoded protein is CSVERGGRSGSEQFF.